This TCR beta chain was found in a study of beta chain features in type 1 diabetes. General study points: When Type 1 diabetes patients were examined, their TCRB CDR3s proved moderately but significantly shorter in all four CD4+ subsets.

The isolated RNA, all of it, was reverse transcribed, so expressed TCRB transcripts were what got sequenced. Some clones are missing from TCRdb's copy, which holds only in-frame ones; the method was immunoSEQ multiplex PCR. The sample holds about 650,000 clones, around 12% seen once. For this clone: What it binds is unknown.

The CDR3 sequence is 15 residues long. CDR1 and CDR2 (germline): LGHNA, YNFKEQ. V lost 2 bases to trimming and J lost 0 bases, with 10 bases between them. The clonotype comes from a man aged 25 to 40 with type 1 diabetes. The specimen was naive CD4+ T cells from blood. The chain recombines TRBV4-2 with TRBJ1-1; D remains ambiguous. CDR3 sequence: CASSQLDRLNTEAFF. DNA for the CDR3: TGTGCCAGCAGCCAATTGGACCGCTTGAACACTGAAGCTTTCTTT.